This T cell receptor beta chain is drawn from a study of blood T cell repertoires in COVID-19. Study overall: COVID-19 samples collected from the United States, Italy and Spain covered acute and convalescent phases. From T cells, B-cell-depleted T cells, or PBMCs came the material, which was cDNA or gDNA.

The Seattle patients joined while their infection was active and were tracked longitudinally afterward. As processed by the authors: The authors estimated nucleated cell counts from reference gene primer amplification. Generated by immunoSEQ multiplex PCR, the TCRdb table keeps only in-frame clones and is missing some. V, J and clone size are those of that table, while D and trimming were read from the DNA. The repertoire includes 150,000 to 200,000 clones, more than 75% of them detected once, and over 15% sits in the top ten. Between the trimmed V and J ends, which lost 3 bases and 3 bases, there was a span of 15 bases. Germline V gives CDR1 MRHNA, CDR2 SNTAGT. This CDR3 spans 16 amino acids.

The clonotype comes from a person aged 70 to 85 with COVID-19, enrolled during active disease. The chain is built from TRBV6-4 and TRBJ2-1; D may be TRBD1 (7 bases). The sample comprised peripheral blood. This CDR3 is CASSEGAGGYYNEQFF. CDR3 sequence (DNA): TGTGCCAGCAGTGAGGGCGCAGGGGGGTACTACAATGAGCAGTTCTTC.